These 5 T cell receptor beta chains originate from one sample sequenced in a study of siplizumab effects on memory and regulatory T cells. Libraries were prepared by immunoSEQ multiplex PCR; TCRdb keeps only in-frame clonotypes and omits some of them. Among tens of thousands of clones listed, approximately 94% were seen once. Material for sequencing was CD8+ T cells sorted from blood. The source of these receptors is a human donor in good health.

As to this clone: Other DNA sequences from this sample encode an identical CDR3 as well. The V gene is TRBV2, the J gene TRBJ2-7; 8 nucleotides align to TRBD2. This CDR3 comprises 13 residues. Germline CDR1 reads SNHLY; CDR2 reads FYNNEI. The V segment lost 6 bases and the J segment 4 bases; nucleotides outside the gene matches: 5. For the CDR3, the DNA is TGTGCCAGCAGCGGCGGGGGGTCATACGAGCAGTACTTC. Translation: CASSGGGSYEQYF.

The rearrangement uses TRBV5-1 and TRBJ1-1; D unclear. V was clipped by 4 bases and J by 3 bases, with 10 bases between them. The length of the CDR3 is 13 residues. Germline CDR1 reads SGHRS; CDR2 reads YFSETQ. As DNA, the CDR3 is TGCGCCAGCAGCGGAGGTGTAGACACTGAAGCTTTCTTT. Protein: CASSGGVDTEAFF.

This chain joins TRBV5-4 and TRBJ2-3, with unresolved D. This CDR3 has 16 residues. Germline loops: CDR1 SGHNT, CDR2 YYREEE (reference sequence). The germline V and J ends were trimmed by 0 bases and 3 bases, with 14 bases remaining between them. The CDR3: CASSLVESRLTDTQYF. The CDR3 DNA sequence: TGTGCCAGCAGCTTGGTCGAATCAAGACTTACAGATACGCAGTATTTT.

This rearrangement joins TRBV15 to TRBJ2-1; TRBD1 is a possible D gene (6 bases). The germline CDR1 and CDR2 sequences are LNHNV and YYDKDF (reference sequence). Trimming pared 0 bases from V and 8 bases from J, leaving 17 bases between. The CDR3 consists of 16 residues. The CDR3 protein is CATSRDPTGHKDEQFF. Here the CDR3 DNA reads TGTGCCACCAGCAGAGATCCTACGGGACATAAGGATGAGCAGTTCTTC.

This chain joins TRBV11-2 and TRBJ2-1, with TRBD2 identical over 13 bases. V was clipped by 5 bases and J by 10 bases; unmatched bases: 5. This CDR3 has 14 residues. Germline CDR1 is SGHAT and CDR2 is FQNNGV. In nucleotides, the CDR3 is TGTGCCAGCAGCGGGGGACTAGCGGGATCAGAGCAGTTCTTC. Protein sequence: CASSGGLAGSEQFF.